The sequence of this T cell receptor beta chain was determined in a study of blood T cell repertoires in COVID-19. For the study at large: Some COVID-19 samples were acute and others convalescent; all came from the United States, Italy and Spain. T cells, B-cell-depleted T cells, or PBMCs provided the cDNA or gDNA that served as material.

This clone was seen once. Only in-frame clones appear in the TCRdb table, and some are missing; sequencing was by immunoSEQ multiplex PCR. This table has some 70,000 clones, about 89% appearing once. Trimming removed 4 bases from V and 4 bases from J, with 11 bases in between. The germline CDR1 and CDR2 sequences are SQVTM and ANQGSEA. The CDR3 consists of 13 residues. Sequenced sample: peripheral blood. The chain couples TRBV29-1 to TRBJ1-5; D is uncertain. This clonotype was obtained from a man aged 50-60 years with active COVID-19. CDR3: CSVGQQENQPQHF. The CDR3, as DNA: TGCAGCGTTGGACAACAAGAAAATCAGCCCCAGCATTTT.